What follows are 27 T cell receptor beta chains derived from one specimen sequenced in a study of T cells in Graves' hyperthyroidism and ophthalmopathy. There were TCR beta CDR3 regions amplified from RNA transcripts. First-round RT-PCR of the TCR CDR3 relied on the HTBI primer set. TCRdb fed the multiplex PCR reads into MiXCR, producing one record per CDR3 protein. The sample carries about 200,000 distinct CDR3 sequences, around 20% recorded once. Sequenced sample: blood. The receptors were gathered from a man in his forties or fifties with Graves' hyperthyroidism.

This clonotype was picked up many times. The rearrangement links TRBV6-2 or TRBV6-3 to TRBJ2-3; 11 bases map to TRBD2. The V segment lost 2 bases and the J segment 3 bases; nucleotides outside the gene matches: 1. Germline loops: CDR1 MNHEY, CDR2 SVGEGT. The CDR3 length is 15 residues. The CDR3 loop is CASSYGTSGTDTQYF. The CDR3 DNA is TGTGCCAGCAGTTACGGGACTAGCGGAACAGATACGCAGTATTTT.

This clonotype was counted between two and nine times. A much larger clone lies a single base off, so this may be a read error. The V gene is TRBV5-8, the J gene TRBJ2-1; D remains ambiguous. Trimming shortened V by 3 bases and J by 4 bases, and 8 bases separated the two germline ends. CDR3 size: 13 residues. Per germline, CDR1 SGHTS and CDR2 YDEGEE. The CDR3 DNA follows: TGTGCCAGCAGCTCGTTCCGATACAATGAGCAGTTCTTC. Its protein product is CASSSFRYNEQFF.

The rearrangement uses TRBV29-1 and TRBJ1-1; 7 bases map to TRBD1. Losses at the gene ends were 3 bases for V and 3 bases for J; bases not matched to a gene: 10. Per the germline V gene, CDR1 is SQVTM and CDR2 is ANQGSEA. The CDR3 has 15 amino acids. CDR3 loop: CSVETGRKPYTEAFF. The CDR3 region has the DNA TGCAGCGTTGAGACAGGGCGAAAACCCTACACTGAAGCTTTCTTT.

This clonotype appeared many times. The chain joins TRBV3-1 to TRBJ2-4; TRBD1 matches 8 bases. Germline loops: CDR1 LGHDT, CDR2 YNNKEL (reference sequence). The CDR3 has 15 amino acids. Trimming cost V 1 base and J 7 bases; bases outside gene matches: 6. In DNA form, the CDR3 reads TGTGCCAGCAGCCAAGGTCGGCAGGGGGCGAACATTCAGTACTTC. This gives the protein CASSQGRQGANIQYF. Using reference TRBV3-1 and TRBJ2-4 for the parts outside the CDR3, the full variable domain is DTAVSQTPKYLVTQMGNDKSIKCEQNLGHDTMYWYKQDSKKFLKIMFSYNNKELIINETVPNRFSPKSPDKAHLNLHINSLELGDSAVYFCASSQGRQGANIQYFGAGTRLSVL.

This clonotype occurred a few times. This sequence joins TRBV2 and TRBJ1-2; D possibly corresponds to TRBD1 (5 bases). Germline V gives CDR1 SNHLY, CDR2 FYNNEI. Deletions cut 6 bases from V and 6 bases from J, with 17 bases between. There are 14 residues in the CDR3. The CDR3 sequence: CASRGPGEDHGYTF. Here the CDR3 DNA reads TGTGCCAGCAGGGGGCCGGGCGAGGATCATGGCTACACCTTC.

The table lists this clonotype with a few counts. The V and J genes are TRBV4-3 and TRBJ1-1; possibly TRBD1 for D (5 bases). V was shortened by 1 base and J by 5 bases, with 11 bases between the two germline ends. CDR3 size: 14 residues. Germline V gene sequence: CDR1 LGHNA, CDR2 YSLEER. The CDR3 spells CASSQGQGRTEAFF. In DNA form, the CDR3 reads TGCGCCAGCAGCCAAGGGCAGGGTCGGACTGAAGCTTTCTTT.

This chain joins TRBV6-1 and TRBJ1-1, with a possible D match to TRBD1 (5 bases). Trimming shortened V by 4 bases and J by 11 bases, and 14 bases separated the two germline ends. The CDR3 has 12 amino acids. Germline lookup yields CDR1 MNHNS and CDR2 SASEGT. The CDR3 sequence is CASSVQGLDAFF. The CDR3 coding sequence is TGTGCCAGCAGTGTCCAGGGTTTGGATGCTTTCTTT.

This clonotype occurred a few times. The CDR3 DNA reads TGTGCCAGCAGTTACTCGAATGGAGAAGCTTTCTTT. Translating gives CASSYSNGEAFF. The chain links TRBV6-5 to TRBJ1-1, with D unclear. V was pared by 0 bases and J by 8 bases, with 7 bases between. Germline values: CDR1 MNHEY, CDR2 SVGAGI. The CDR3 spans 12 residues.

This clonotype was detected many times. J is TRBJ1-6 and V is TRBV30, with 9 bases lining up with TRBD1. This CDR3 contains 13 residues. Germline V gene sequence: CDR1 GTSNPN, CDR2 SVGIG (reference sequence). The V segment lost 3 bases and the J segment 7 bases; nucleotides outside the gene matches: 1. DNA for the CDR3: TGTGCCTGGAGCGGGACAGGGAATTCACCCCTCCACTTT. This sequence encodes CAWSGTGNSPLHF.

This clonotype was counted many times. J is TRBJ2-3 and V is TRBV9, with D possibly TRBD2 on 5 matching bases. Germline CDR1 reads SGDLS; CDR2 reads YYNGEE. This CDR3 has 14 residues. V was cut by 2 bases and J by 2 bases, with 9 bases left in between. The CDR3 here is CASSVRLPTDTQYF. The CDR3 DNA follows: TGTGCCAGCAGCGTTAGACTACCCACAGATACGCAGTATTTT.

V is TRBV4-3 and J is TRBJ2-7, with TRBD2 matching over 8 bases. The CDR3 runs to 16 residues. The V and J ends lost 0 bases and 5 bases, in that order; junction bases with no gene match: 9. From germline, CDR1 is LGHNA and CDR2 YSLEER. CDR3: CASSQDLPGREDEQYF. CDR3 nucleotide sequence: TGCGCCAGCAGCCAAGATCTTCCAGGGCGGGAGGACGAGCAGTACTTC.

This clonotype has a single count. The chain joins TRBV20-1 to TRBJ2-1; unclear D gene. Germline V lookup: CDR1 DFQATT, CDR2 SNEGSKA (reference sequence). The CDR3 spans 15 residues. Trimming pared 5 bases from V and 0 bases from J, leaving 14 bases between. The CDR3 here is CSAPLSGSSYNEQFF. Here the CDR3 DNA reads TGCAGTGCTCCTCTGTCCGGTAGCTCCTACAATGAGCAGTTCTTC.

This clonotype has just a few counts. V usage is TRBV10-1 and J usage is TRBJ2-5; D remains ambiguous. Trimming stripped 4 bases from V and 5 bases from J, with 11 bases between. Germline V gene sequence: CDR1 WNHNN, CDR2 SYGVQD (reference sequence). This CDR3 contains 13 residues. The chain's CDR3 is CASSAEATETQYF. DNA for the CDR3: TGCGCCAGCAGTGCGGAAGCAACCGAGACCCAGTACTTC.

This clonotype was seen ten or more times. The chain combines TRBV7-2 with TRBJ1-2; unclear D gene. In germline, CDR1 is SGHTA, CDR2 FQGNSA. Trimming took off 0 bases at V and 8 bases at J, with 10 bases between the two ends. This CDR3 is built from 13 residues. CDR3 loop: CASSLAGLRGYTF. The CDR3 DNA reads as TGTGCCAGCAGCTTAGCAGGGCTTAGGGGCTACACCTTC.

The chain has TRBV7-9 and TRBJ2-5; the match to TRBD1 covers 7 bases. This CDR3 has 15 residues. From germline, CDR1 is SEHNR and CDR2 FQNEAQ (reference sequence). The junction had 7 bases not matched to a gene; V was cut back by 5 bases and J by 1 base. CDR3 DNA: TGTGCCAGCAGCCACACCAGGACAGGCCAAGAGACCCAGTACTTC. The encoded protein is CASSHTRTGQETQYF.

This clonotype was seen repeatedly, ten times or more. The genes are TRBV28 and TRBJ2-3, with D perhaps matching TRBD2 (5 bases). CDR1 is MDHEN and CDR2 is SYDVKM in the germline V gene. Trimming stripped 8 bases from V and 3 bases from J, with 18 bases between. The CDR3 length is 15 residues. The CDR3 region has the DNA TGTGCCAGCGTGAACGGGGTCGGAGTGACAGATACGCAGTATTTT. It yields the protein CASVNGVGVTDTQYF.

This clonotype has ten or more counts. The chain joins TRBV28 to TRBJ2-7; D is unresolved. Germline V CDR1 and CDR2: MDHEN, SYDVKM. The CDR3 is made up of 14 amino acids. V was clipped by 4 bases and J by 0 bases, with 10 bases between them. Here the CDR3 DNA reads TGTGCCAGCAGTTCTTCTCTTGGCTCCTACGAGCAGTACTTC. This encodes CASSSSLGSYEQYF.

This clonotype was observed many times. The chain has TRBV28 and TRBJ2-3; possibly TRBD2 for D (6 bases). V was cut by 4 bases and J by 3 bases, with 14 bases left in between. The CDR3 runs to 15 residues. Germline loops: CDR1 MDHEN, CDR2 SYDVKM. DNA of the CDR3: TGTGCCAGCAGTTACCCCGGACTATTAACAGATACGCAGTATTTT. This translates into CASSYPGLLTDTQYF.

This chain links TRBV4-2 with TRBJ2-1; tentative D call: TRBD1 (6 bases). The CDR3 spans 14 residues. V lost 2 bases and J lost 5, with 10 bases in between. Germline-derived CDR1 and CDR2 are LGHNA and YNFKEQ. In DNA form, the CDR3 reads TGTGCCAGCAGCCAATGGGACACCCACAATGAGCAGTTCTTC. Amino acid sequence: CASSQWDTHNEQFF.

In its sample, this clonotype was seen a few times. The chain has TRBV5-6 and TRBJ1-4; D not resolved. The germline CDR1 and CDR2 sequences are SGHDT and YYEEEE. This CDR3 comprises 12 residues. Trimming pared 4 bases from V and 5 bases from J, leaving 6 bases between. For the CDR3, the DNA is TGTGCCAGCAGCATCAGGAATGAAAAACTGTTTTTT. As protein: CASSIRNEKLFF.

This sequence joins TRBV13 and TRBJ2-7; D remains unclear. This CDR3 contains 14 residues. Trimming cost V 4 bases and J 1 base, with 11 bases left between them. CDR1 is PRHDT and CDR2 is FYEKMQ in the germline V gene (reference sequence). CDR3 sequence: CASSSSAHSYEQYF. In DNA, the CDR3 is TGTGCCAGCAGCTCCTCTGCCCATTCCTACGAGCAGTACTTC.

In this sample, this clonotype turned up many times. This chain uses TRBV7-9 with TRBJ2-3; 8 positions agree with TRBD1. V shed 1 base, J shed 0 bases, and the junction held 9 bases outside the gene matches. CDR1 is SEHNR and CDR2 is FQNEAQ in the germline V gene (reference sequence). This CDR3 has 18 residues. CDR3 coding DNA: TGTGCCAGCAGCTTAGGGAAACAGGGGGAGTTTAGCACAGATACGCAGTATTTT. Residues: CASSLGKQGEFSTDTQYF.

The chain employs TRBV10-3 and TRBJ2-1, with 13 bases aligning to TRBD2. J lost 6 bases, V lost 7 bases, and 3 bases had no gene match. Germline values: CDR1 ENHRY, CDR2 SYGVKD. The CDR3 spans 14 residues. The CDR3 reads CAIMRTSGGNEQFF. CDR3 in DNA: TGTGCCATCATGAGGACTAGCGGGGGCAATGAGCAGTTCTTC.

This clonotype appeared many times. The chain joins TRBV18 to TRBJ1-1, with 9 positions matching TRBD1. The CDR3 has 16 amino acids. After removal of 6 bases from V and 1 base from J, the junction contained 9 bases not matched to a gene. Germline CDR1 and CDR2: KGHSH and LQKENI. CDR3 region: CASSPRTGAGNTEAFF. CDR3 DNA sequence: TGTGCCAGCTCGCCCCGGACAGGGGCGGGGAACACTGAAGCTTTCTTT.

This chain connects TRBV12-3 or TRBV12-4 to TRBJ2-4; 7 nucleotides match TRBD2. The CDR3 sequence is 15 residues long. Trimming at V came to 5 bases and at J to 3 bases, leaving 7 bases not matched to a gene. DNA of the CDR3: TGTGCCAGCAGTCCCACCACTAGCGTCAAAAACATTCAGTACTTC. It specifies CASSPTTSVKNIQYF.

There are many counts of this clonotype. This chain uses TRBV7-2 with TRBJ2-1; D is uncertain. V was shortened by 5 bases and J by 4 bases, with 12 bases between the two germline ends. CDR3 length: 14 residues. Germline lookup yields CDR1 SGHTA and CDR2 FQGNSA. CDR3 region: CASSRRVAYNEQFF. CDR3 sequence (DNA): TGTGCCAGCAGCCGAAGGGTGGCGTACAATGAGCAGTTCTTC.

This clonotype was observed at least ten times. The DNA for the CDR3 is TGTGCCTGGAGTCCCAATAGCGGGTTCACAGATACGCAGTATTTT. Amino acids: CAWSPNSGFTDTQYF. The chain is built from TRBV30 and TRBJ2-3, with 7 bases that match TRBD2. Trimming removed 2 bases from V and 2 bases from J; junction bases left unmatched: 7. The CDR3 runs 15 residues. Per germline, CDR1 GTSNPN and CDR2 SVGIG (reference sequence).